This entry concerns a single T cell receptor beta chain. Time point defined: newly diagnosed GD, antithyroid drugs for less than 3 months. PBMC-derived RNA was used for the TCR library. The data originate from a study of regulatory T cells in long-lasting Graves disease. Deletions cut 10 bases from V and 3 bases from J, with 13 bases between. CDR3 size: 13 residues. Germline V gene lookup returns CDR1 MNHEY and CDR2 SMNVEV (reference sequence). To make TCR beta libraries, researchers used iRepertoire HTBI primers and Arm-PCR of CDR3 regions. MiXCR, applied by TCRdb to the multiplex PCR reads, yields one record per CDR3 protein. The table lists 400,000 to 500,000 distinct CDR3 sequences, about 15% of them singletons. The sample also formed part of further work on T cells in Graves' hyperthyroidism and ophthalmopathy.

This clonotype originated in a woman in her thirties or forties with Graves disease. This chain links TRBV27 with TRBJ2-1, with D perhaps TRBD1 or TRBD2 (5 bases each). The sample in question was peripheral blood mononuclear cells (PBMCs), obtained at new diagnosis, from a patient treated with antithyroid drugs. The CDR3 coding sequence is TGTGCCACCCGCTATGGGGGCTACAATGAGCAGTTCTTC. Its protein product is CATRYGGYNEQFF.